The 11 T cell receptor beta chains listed next were all sequenced from one sample in a study of pediatric ulcerative colitis. The method was immunoSEQ multiplex PCR; TCRdb's version includes in-frame clones alone and lacks a portion of them. Seen here are approximately 9,000 clones, approximately 88% observed once, and the top ten hold under 9%. Material for sequencing was blood. The receptors come from a girl aged 5-17 years with moderate ulcerative colitis.

The V call is TRBV9, the J call TRBJ2-7; possibly TRBD1 for D (6 bases). The germline V gene encodes CDR1 SGDLS and CDR2 YYNGEE. The length of the CDR3 is 14 residues. V was clipped by 0 bases and J by 4 bases, with 11 bases between them. The CDR3 DNA reads as TGTGCCAGCAGCGTAGCCGACAGGACTTACGAGCAGTACTTC. It codes for CASSVADRTYEQYF.

This chain joins TRBV4-1 and TRBJ2-2, with D uncertain. Germline assignment: CDR1 MGHRA and CDR2 YSYEKL. This CDR3 has 12 amino acids. Trimming removed 8 bases at V and 1 base at J, with 5 bases between. Here the CDR3 DNA reads TGCGCCAGCCTTGGGAACACCGGGGAGCTGTTTTTT. Encoded protein: CASLGNTGELFF.

The chain recombines TRBV30 with TRBJ1-4; D uncertain. The CDR3 length is 15 residues. V dropped 0 bases and J dropped 2 bases, with 10 bases sitting between them. Germline CDR1 is GTSNPN and CDR2 is SVGIG (reference sequence). The CDR3 is CAWSVRLGTNEKLFF. The CDR3 DNA reads as TGTGCCTGGAGTGTACGGTTGGGGACTAATGAAAAACTGTTTTTT. The whole variable domain, filled in from reference TRBV30 and TRBJ1-4, reads SQTIHQWPATLVQPVGSPLSLECTVEGTSNPNLYWYRQAAGRGLQLLFYSVGIGQISSEVPQNLSASRPQDRQFILSSKKLLLSDSGFYLCAWSVRLGTNEKLFFGSGTQLSVL.

The V and J genes are TRBV19 and TRBJ2-7; tentative D call: TRBD1 (6 bases). The CDR3 has 15 amino acids. CDR1 and CDR2 (germline): LNHDA, SQIVND (reference sequence). Trimming took 0 bases from V and 3 from J, leaving 12 bases between them. In DNA form, the CDR3 reads TGTGCCAGTAGTATAGAGCAGGGGAAGGGCTACGAGCAGTACTTC. Its protein product is CASSIEQGKGYEQYF.

This clone was found a few times. The rearrangement uses TRBV2 and TRBJ1-5, with D maybe TRBD1 (5 bases). CDR1 and CDR2 from the germline V gene are SNHLY and FYNNEI. Trimming removed 5 bases from V and 2 bases from J, with 10 bases in between. This CDR3 has 14 residues. The DNA of the CDR3 is TGTGCCAGCAGTAGCCGGGACGGCAATCAGCCCCAGCATTTT. Translated, it gives CASSSRDGNQPQHF.

DNA for the CDR3: TGTGCCAGAAGCTTGCCAGGGGCCCTCCAAGAGACCCAGTACTTC. It specifies CARSLPGALQETQYF. This sequence joins TRBV5-3 and TRBJ2-5; D possibly corresponds to TRBD1 (6 bases). TRBV5-3 is an ORF, with its function uncertain. The V end lost 1 base, the J end lost 1 base, and 11 bases lay between the germline ends. The CDR3 runs 15 residues.

The chain has TRBV18 and TRBJ2-1; 8 bases fit TRBD2. V gave up 1 base and J gave up 10 bases; unmatched junction bases: 12. The V gene's germline CDR1 is KGHSH and CDR2 LQKENI. The CDR3 extends over 16 amino acids. CDR3 sequence (DNA): TGTGCCAGCTCACCACAACTAGCGGCTACCCTACGGGAGCAGTTCTTC. This sequence encodes CASSPQLAATLREQFF.

This chain uses TRBV5-4 with TRBJ2-3, with D possibly TRBD2 on 5 matching bases. The CDR3 is made up of 14 amino acids. Germline lookup yields CDR1 SGHNT and CDR2 YYREEE (reference sequence). V was pared by 4 bases and J by 5 bases, with 14 bases between. The CDR3 here is CASSAELVQDTQYF. The CDR3 bases are TGTGCCAGCAGCGCCGAACTAGTGCAAGATACGCAGTATTTT.

This chain links TRBV5-1 with TRBJ2-3; D not resolved. The germline V gene has CDR1 SGHRS and CDR2 YFSETQ. The CDR3 spans 16 residues. V dropped 0 bases and J dropped 0 bases, with 11 bases sitting between them. The CDR3 DNA is TGCGCCAGCAGCTTGGAGGGCGGTCCTAGCACAGATACGCAGTATTTT. Translation gives CASSLEGGPSTDTQYF.

The chain carries TRBV10-3 and TRBJ1-2; D remains unclear. The CDR3 runs to 13 residues. Trimming removed 0 bases at V and 8 bases at J, with 10 bases between. Germline V lookup: CDR1 ENHRY, CDR2 SYGVKD. CDR3: CAISESPGWGYTF. CDR3 sequence (DNA): TGTGCCATCAGTGAGTCTCCGGGGTGGGGCTACACCTTC.

This clone has only one observation. This chain connects TRBV4-1 to TRBJ2-1; 11 bases line up with TRBD2. J gave up 3 bases and V 4 bases, and 5 bases lay outside the gene matches. The CDR3 runs to 16 residues. Germline CDR1 and CDR2: MGHRA and YSYEKL. The CDR3 region has the DNA TGCGCCAGCAGCCGCCAGACTAGCGGGATCTACAATGAGCAGTTCTTC. This codes for CASSRQTSGIYNEQFF.